This TCR beta chain was found in a study of blood T cell repertoires in COVID-19. The overall study: COVID-19 samples from acute and convalescent phases originated in the United States, Italy and Spain. From T cells, B-cell-depleted T cells, or PBMCs came the material, which was cDNA or gDNA.

Trimming shortened V by 7 bases and J by 5 bases, and 14 bases separated the two germline ends. Germline V gives CDR1 LNHDA, CDR2 SQIVND (reference sequence). The CDR3 has 13 amino acids. Methods used by the authors: Estimated nucleated cell counts came from reference gene primer amplification. Profiled with immunoSEQ multiplex PCR; TCRdb holds only in-frame clones, not every one. V and J calls and clone size are given by that table; D and trimming were obtained from the DNA. Here the sample spans 250,000 to 300,000 clones, roughly four fifths being singletons. Enrollees, 18 to 89 years old, lived in roughly 24 US areas.

J is TRBJ1-1 and V is TRBV19; D is ambiguous. The sequencing sample was made of PBMCs or T cells enriched from blood (not recorded which). The TCR comes from a man aged 30 to 45 with acute COVID-19. CDR3 region: CASKSPVGTEAFF. The CDR3 DNA sequence: TGTGCCAGTAAGTCCCCCGTCGGGACTGAAGCTTTCTTT.